The 17 T cell receptor beta chains below all came from one sample that was sequenced in a study of shared clonotypes between healthy human individuals (TCRdb year 2020). Receptor amplification or capture employed the immunoSEQ multiplex PCR assay. This is the immuneACCESS table as TCRdb keeps it, with only in-frame sequences that have V and J called. A part of the clones is gone; compared with another copy, unresolved V genes explain less than half, and the rest is unexplained. In all, the sample holds over 2 million clones, and 92% of those were seen once. The top ten clonotypes cover 0.37% of the sample. Sequenced sample: naive CD4+ T cells from PBMCs. According to the study, the label for this sample's cell subset or site signals: CD45RA+ positively selected. The receptors originated from a man between 18 and 35 years old in good health. Some clones in this sample may be carry-over from other donors' samples.

The sample holds a few counts of this clone. The same CDR3 arises from other DNA sequences in this sample as well. The rearrangement links TRBV5-1 to TRBJ2-1; the match to TRBD1 covers 10 bases. This CDR3 has 14 amino acids. Per the germline V gene, CDR1 is SGHRS and CDR2 is YFSETQ. V lost 0 bases and J lost 7; bases outside the gene matches: 1. The CDR3 protein is CASSLGTGGNEQFF. CDR3 sequence (DNA): TGCGCCAGCAGCTTGGGGACAGGGGGAAATGAGCAGTTCTTC.

On this clone: This same CDR3 is encoded by further DNA sequences in the sample. The chain employs TRBV30 and TRBJ1-5; 8 positions match TRBD1. This CDR3 spans 14 amino acids. Trimming cost V 3 bases and J 3 bases; bases outside gene matches: 4. Germline CDR1 and CDR2: GTSNPN and SVGIG (reference sequence). The CDR3 sequence: CAWSVGQVNQPQHF. The CDR3, as DNA: TGTGCCTGGAGCGTGGGACAGGTCAATCAGCCCCAGCATTTT.

This clone has only one observation. The rearrangement joins TRBV11-2 to TRBJ2-7, with D maybe TRBD1 (6 bases). The CDR3 totals 13 residues. Trimming took 6 bases from V and 0 from J, leaving 9 bases between them. Germline V lookup: CDR1 SGHAT, CDR2 FQNNGV. The CDR3 loop is CASRLDSSYEQYF. CDR3 bases: TGTGCCAGCAGACTGGACAGCTCCTACGAGCAGTACTTC. Full variable domain (remainder filled in from reference TRBV11-2 and TRBJ2-7): EAGVAQSPRYKIIEKRQSVAFWCNPISGHATLYWYQQILGQGPKLLIQFQNNGVVDDSQLPKDRFSAERLKGVDSTLKIQPAKLEDSAVYLCASRLDSSYEQYFGPGTRLTVT.

The rearrangement uses TRBV5-1 and TRBJ2-2; D is possibly TRBD1 (6 bases). This CDR3 region has 13 residues. Germline V lookup: CDR1 SGHRS, CDR2 YFSETQ. V was trimmed by 4 bases and J by 7 bases, leaving 11 bases between them. In DNA, the CDR3 is TGCGCCAGCAGCCAGGGGAATAACGGGGAGCTGTTTTTT. It specifies CASSQGNNGELFF.

The chain is built from TRBV2 and TRBJ2-5; D gene uncertain. Trimming took off 6 bases at V and 4 bases at J, with 9 bases between the two ends. From germline, CDR1 is SNHLY and CDR2 FYNNEI. CDR3 length equals 12 residues. CDR3: CASSQDGETQYF. The CDR3 bases are TGTGCCAGCAGCCAAGACGGAGAGACCCAGTACTTC.

V is TRBV11-2 and J is TRBJ1-2; 8 positions agree with TRBD1. V gave up 6 bases and J gave up 0 bases; unmatched junction bases: 6. Germline values: CDR1 SGHAT, CDR2 FQNNGV. This CDR3 comprises 15 residues. The CDR3 sequence: CASRQLQGANYGYTF. In DNA form, the CDR3 reads TGTGCCAGCAGACAATTACAGGGGGCTAACTATGGCTACACCTTC.

The CDR3 bases are TGCGCCAGCAGTGCTAGGGTGAGCACAGATACGCAGTATTTT. Residues: CASSARVSTDTQYF. This rearrangement joins TRBV5-1 to TRBJ2-3; D call uncertain. V was clipped by 5 bases and J by 0 bases, with 10 bases between them. Germline assignment: CDR1 SGHRS and CDR2 YFSETQ. This CDR3 spans 14 amino acids.

The V gene is TRBV18, the J gene TRBJ2-1; 7 bases map to TRBD2. Germline V gene data show CDR1 as KGHSH and CDR2 as LQKENI. Losses at the gene ends were 1 base for V and 6 bases for J; bases not matched to a gene: 9. This CDR3 contains 16 residues. Here the CDR3 DNA reads TGTGCCAGCTCACCACAGTTGGTAGCGGGTGGCAATGAGCAGTTCTTC. Protein product: CASSPQLVAGGNEQFF.

This clone was observed once. The chain carries TRBV29-1 and TRBJ2-5; D gene uncertain. The CDR3 extends over 14 amino acids. Germline V gene data show CDR1 as SQVTM and CDR2 as ANQGSEA. Trimming removed 4 bases at V and 2 bases at J, with 14 bases between. The CDR3: CSVVDGGSQETQYF. The CDR3, as DNA: TGCAGCGTTGTTGACGGTGGTTCGCAAGAGACCCAGTACTTC.

Of note for this clone: In the same sample, other DNA sequences code for this CDR3. The chain joins TRBV5-1 to TRBJ2-7; D is possibly TRBD1 (6 bases). The CDR3 has 15 amino acids. V was cut by 2 bases and J by 1 base, with 13 bases left in between. CDR1 is SGHRS and CDR2 is YFSETQ in the germline V gene. DNA for the CDR3: TGCGCCAGCAGCTTATCCACAGGGACGTCCTACGAGCAGTACTTC. Translated: CASSLSTGTSYEQYF.

This chain connects TRBV2 to TRBJ2-3; D unresolved. Germline CDR1 is SNHLY and CDR2 is FYNNEI. The ends were cut back, 7 bases at V and 2 bases at J, with 13 bases in the middle. CDR3 length: 14 residues. CDR3 sequence (DNA): TGTGCCAGCAATAGAAAACTAAACACAGATACGCAGTATTTT. Translating gives CASNRKLNTDTQYF. Drawing the rest from reference TRBV2 and TRBJ2-3, the complete variable domain is EPEVTQTPSHQVTQMGQEVILRCVPISNHLYFYWYRQILGQKVEFLVSFYNNEISEKSEIFDDQFSVERPDGSNFTLKIRSTKLEDSAMYFCASNRKLNTDTQYFGPGTRLTVL.

This chain joins TRBV7-9 and TRBJ2-7, with 8 bases matching TRBD2. The V gene's germline CDR1 is SEHNR and CDR2 FQNEAQ (reference sequence). The CDR3 covers 15 residues. Trimming took 5 bases from V and 1 from J; bases not matched to a gene: 7. Written as DNA, the CDR3 is TGTGCCAGCAGCCCCCGGGGGGGCAGATCCTACGAGCAGTACTTC. It is translated as CASSPRGGRSYEQYF.

The chain combines TRBV5-1 with TRBJ1-2, with TRBD1 matching over 8 bases. CDR1 SGHRS and CDR2 YFSETQ come from the germline V gene. This CDR3 contains 17 residues. Unmatched junction bases numbered 10, after V lost 3 bases and J lost 0 bases. The CDR3 sequence: CASSSAATQGANYGYTF. The CDR3, as DNA: TGCGCCAGCAGCTCTGCTGCAACACAGGGGGCTAACTATGGCTACACCTTC.

This chain joins TRBV6-1 and TRBJ2-7; D call uncertain. Germline V gives CDR1 MNHNS, CDR2 SASEGT. The CDR3 runs 13 residues. V was shortened by 8 bases and J by 3 bases, with 14 bases between the two germline ends. DNA for the CDR3: TGTGCCAGCGCCAAAGGGCAGAGCTACGAGCAGTACTTC. This translates into CASAKGQSYEQYF.

The rearrangement uses TRBV28 and TRBJ2-1; no clear D gene. The CDR3 is made up of 15 amino acids. Trimming left V 7 bases short and J 2 bases short, with 15 bases between. CDR1 is MDHEN and CDR2 is SYDVKM in the germline V gene. The CDR3 nucleotides are TGTGCCAGCACTTTCAGTCGGTCCACCTACAATGAGCAGTTCTTC. Protein: CASTFSRSTYNEQFF.

V gene TRBV6-6 combines with J gene TRBJ1-4; D is unresolved. Looked up from germline, CDR1 is MNHNY and CDR2 is SVGAGI (reference sequence). The CDR3 has 12 amino acids. The germline V and J ends were trimmed by 5 bases and 11 bases, with 12 bases remaining between them. CDR3 in amino acids: CASSTEDGKLFF. The CDR3 region has the DNA TGTGCCAGCAGTACCGAGGACGGGAAACTGTTTTTT.

This clone has only one observation. Other DNA variants within this sample encode the same CDR3. The chain is built from TRBV6-5 and TRBJ1-2; D is undetermined. The CDR3 extends over 13 amino acids. V was pared by 2 bases and J by 1 base, with 5 bases between. Germline assignment: CDR1 MNHEY and CDR2 SVGAGI. The CDR3 protein is CASSYGRNYGYTF. The CDR3 coding sequence is TGTGCCAGCAGTTACGGTCGTAACTATGGCTACACCTTC.